The clone carrying this T cell receptor beta chain showed up just once. Antigen: not known. Other DNA sequences within the sample encode an identical CDR3. The CDR3 length is 14 residues. Per the germline V gene, CDR1 is SEHNR and CDR2 is FQNEAQ (reference sequence). V was shortened by 5 bases and J by 7 bases, with 14 bases between the two germline ends. Method: immunoSEQ multiplex PCR; TCRdb's copy keeps in-frame clones and lacks some. The data contain 2 million to 3 million clones, 85% to 95% of them singletons. This specimen belongs to a study of shared clonotypes between healthy human individuals. Points from the study as a whole: Naive CD4 clonotype sharing across four donors was approximately 5%. It was anticipated that sequencing depth would influence how many clonotypes donors shared.

This sequence originates from a man in his late teens or twenties in good health. The sample consisted of naive CD4+ T cells sorted from blood. Stated subset: CD45RA+ positively selected. The V and J genes are TRBV7-9 and TRBJ1-4; possible D gene TRBD1, 6 bases. The CDR3 protein is CASSRRTESEKLFF. DNA for the CDR3: TGTGCCAGCAGCCGAAGGACAGAAAGTGAAAAACTGTTTTTT.